The 13 T cell receptor beta chains below all came from one sample that was sequenced in a study of T cell repertoires and leukemia-associated antigens. TCRdb ran MiXCR on the 5' RACE reads and lists one entry per CDR3 protein. Of 12,000 to 15,000 distinct CDR3 sequences in the sample, approximately 38% are singletons; the top ten hold around a tenth. No cognate antigen is known for these TCRs. The source material was CD3+ T cells sorted from blood and cultured. Receptors originate from a female donor in good health.

V is TRBV11-2 and J is TRBJ2-7, with no clear D. Trimming pared 7 bases from V and 0 bases from J, leaving 13 bases between. The CDR3 sequence is 14 residues long. The germline gives CDR1 SGHAT, CDR2 FQNNGV. CDR3: CASTSWADSYEQYF. CDR3 nucleotides: TGTGCCAGCACCTCCTGGGCGGACTCCTACGAGCAGTACTTC.

Many counts were recorded for this clonotype. A much larger clone lies one base from this, so it may be a read error. The DNA is left out, because the CDR3 cannot be placed on it with certainty; the CDR3 is given as TCRdb lists it. This chain joins TRBV5-8 and TRBJ2-3. The CDR3 extends over 14 residues, inclusive of both ends. Germline lookup yields CDR1 SGHTS and CDR2 YDEGEE. This CDR3 reads CASSFGVGTDTRYF.

The sample holds one count of this clonotype. The CDR3 region has the DNA TGTGCCAGCAACCTCCGGGGCTATGGCTACACCTTC. Protein sequence: CASNLRGYGYTF. This rearrangement joins TRBV7-2 to TRBJ1-2; D call uncertain. This CDR3 comprises 12 residues. Germline values: CDR1 SGHTA, CDR2 FQGNSA. V was cut by 7 bases and J by 4 bases, with 10 bases left in between.

This clonotype was counted at least ten times. The genes are TRBV4-3 and TRBJ2-7; 9 bases map to TRBD2. J gave up 1 base and V 1 base, and 5 bases lay outside the gene matches. The length of the CDR3 is 16 residues. Germline V gene sequence: CDR1 LGHNA, CDR2 YSLEER. The CDR3 here is CASSQVRGRGSYEQYF. The CDR3 coding sequence is TGCGCCAGCAGCCAAGTTCGCGGGAGGGGATCCTACGAGCAGTACTTC.

This clonotype has a count of ten or more. CDR3 nucleotide sequence: TGCAGTGCTAGAGATTCAGGGCCCCTTTCTATACCTGAAAAACTGTTTTTT. This translates into CSARDSGPLSIPEKLFF. The chain recombines TRBV20-1 with TRBJ1-4; the D gene is possibly TRBD1 (5 bases). With 0 bases removed from V and 7 bases from J, the gap between germline ends came to 21 bases. There are 17 residues in the CDR3. Germline V CDR1 and CDR2: DFQATT, SNEGSKA (reference sequence).

The rearrangement joins TRBV20-1 to TRBJ2-5; 11 nucleotides match TRBD2. The V gene end was trimmed by 6 bases and the J gene end by 5 bases; junction bases not matched to a gene: 11. The CDR3 is 15 amino acids. CDR1 DFQATT and CDR2 SNEGSKA come from the germline V gene (reference sequence). CDR3 sequence (DNA): TGCAGTGCGTCCACTAGCGGGAGAGGTATCGAGACCCAGTACTTC. Its protein is CSASTSGRGIETQYF.

As for this clonotype: At one of its ends the junction is not consistent with the germline gene, which may arise from a read error. The rearrangement links TRBV5-1 to TRBJ2-2, with D perhaps TRBD1 (5 bases). The CDR3 loop spans 12 amino acids. Germline loops: CDR1 SGHRS, CDR2 YFSETQ. CDR3 amino acids: CASSLAGSGLIF. Here the CDR3 DNA reads TGCGCCAGTAGCTTGGCCGGTTCAGGGCTGATTTTT. The full variable domain, with the rest looked up from reference TRBV5-1 and TRBJ2-2, is KAGVTQTPRYLIKTRGQQVTLSCSPISGHRSVSWYQQTPGQGLQFLFEYFSETQRNKGNFPGRFSGRQFSNSRSEMNVSTLELGDSALYLCASSLAGSGLIFGEGSRLTVL.

Concerning this clonotype itself: Since a much larger clone is just one base distant, this may be a read error. The J gene is TRBJ2-7, the V gene TRBV20-1; D unresolved. The CDR3 contains 13 residues. Germline V CDR1 and CDR2: DFQATT, SNEGSKA (reference sequence). The CDR3 nucleotides are TGCAGTGCTAGAGACCCTAGACAACCTGTTCAGCACTTC. This codes for CSARDPRQPVQHF.

CDR3 sequence (DNA): TGCAGCGCTCTCAACGATGAGCAGTACTTC. It is translated as CSALNDEQYF. The V and J genes are TRBV29-1 and TRBJ2-7; unclear D gene. Trimming left V 7 bases short and J 7 bases short, with 11 bases between. This CDR3 is built from 10 residues. In germline, CDR1 is SQVTM, CDR2 ANQGSEA.

This clonotype was detected only a few times. The DNA for the CDR3 is TGTGCCAGCAGCTTAGGAGGCTCTAAGTACGAGCAGTACTTC. It yields the protein CASSLGGSKYEQYF. This rearrangement joins TRBV11-2 to TRBJ2-7, with D uncertain. Trimming cost V 1 base and J 4 bases, with 11 bases left between them. There are 14 residues in the CDR3. Per the germline V gene, CDR1 is SGHAT and CDR2 is FQNNGV.

By sample share, this clonotype is medium-sized. The chain links TRBV7-2 to TRBJ2-5, with 9 positions matching TRBD2. The CDR3 contains 15 residues. Germline CDR1 and CDR2: SGHTA and FQGNSA. V gave up 6 bases and J gave up 0 bases; unmatched junction bases: 5. CDR3 region: CASSSGGWYQETQYF. The CDR3 coding sequence is TGTGCCAGCAGTAGCGGGGGATGGTACCAAGAGACCCAGTACTTC.

In its sample, this clonotype ranks as medium-sized (0.01 to 0.1%). The chain uses TRBV29-1 and TRBJ1-2; a possible D gene is TRBD1 (6 bases). CDR1 and CDR2 from the germline V gene are SQVTM and ANQGSEA. V lost 5 bases, J lost 0 bases, and 10 bases lay in between. CDR3 size: 13 residues. CDR3: CSVQQGSNYGYTF. CDR3 sequence (DNA): TGCAGCGTTCAACAGGGATCTAACTATGGCTACACCTTC.

This chain connects TRBV7-9 to TRBJ2-6; D is undetermined. V was shortened by 4 bases and J by 18 bases, with 22 bases between the two germline ends. This CDR3 has 14 residues. Germline CDR1 and CDR2: SEHNR and FQNEAQ (reference sequence). This CDR3 is CASSSSRNYILPTF. The CDR3 DNA follows: TGTGCCAGCAGCTCCTCGAGGAATTACATACTCCCGACTTTC.